A selection of T cell receptor beta chains follows, all from one sample in a study of blood T cell repertoires in COVID-19. Sequencing used immunoSEQ multiplex PCR; TCRdb keeps in-frame clones, though not all of them. The repertoire holds some 120,000 clones, with around 83% as singletons. The specimen sequenced was peripheral blood. The receptors derive from a man in his forties or fifties with acute or convalescent COVID-19. The CDR3 runs from the conserved cysteine through the conserved F or W. A D gene is named only where the DNA matches it firmly. Clone size is given for some rows only: seen once, a few or many times, or a class if the clone is expanded.

TRBD2	TRBV10-2	TRBJ2-3	NA	TGCGCCAGCTCTAGCGGGGGGGCAACGCAGTATTTT	CASSSGGATQYF
TRBD1	TRBV5-1	TRBJ2-1	few	TGCGCCAGCAGAGAAACCGGGACAGGGATGGATGAGCAGTTCTTC	CASRETGTGMDEQFF
NA	TRBV5-6	TRBJ1-2	NA	TGTGCCAGCAGCTTGGCCGGGAGCCTCCAATACTATGGCTACACCTTC	CASSLAGSLQYYGYTF
NA	TRBV7-9	TRBJ2-7	NA	TGTGCCAGCAGCTCGGGTGGACTCTCCTACGAGCAGTACTTC	CASSSGGLSYEQYF
TRBD2	TRBV6-4	TRBJ2-3	NA	TGTGCCAGCAGTTTGCGGGGGGGCGGCCCAGATACGCAGTATTTT	CASSLRGGGPDTQYF
NA	TRBV29-1	TRBJ2-5	NA	TGCAGCGTTTCTACTTCCGACATACGGACCCAGTACTTC	CSVSTSDIRTQYF
NA	TRBV20-1	TRBJ2-5	NA	TGCAGTGCCGATATATTCGGCCAGTACTTC	CSADIFGQYF
TRBD2	TRBV28	TRBJ2-7	few	TGTGCCAGCAGAAGGACTAGCCGAAACTACGAGCAGTACTTC	CASRRTSRNYEQYF
TRBD2	TRBV9	TRBJ2-7	NA	TGTGCCAGCAGCCCCTTGACTAGCGGGAGCTCCTACGAGCAGTACTTC	CASSPLTSGSSYEQYF
TRBD1	TRBV10-3	TRBJ2-1	NA	TGTGCCATCAGTGGGCTGGAGACAGGGTCCTACAATGAGCAGTTCTTC	CAISGLETGSYNEQFF
NA	TRBV21-1	TRBJ1-2	NA	TGTGCCAGCGGAGGACAGGACCATGGCTACACCTTC	CASGGQDHGYTF
NA	TRBV6-1	TRBJ1-3	NA	TGTGCCAGCAGTGAAGCGCGGACCGGGGACACCATATATTTT	CASSEARTGDTIYF
TRBD1	TRBV2	TRBJ2-5	NA	TGTGCCAGCAGCTCACAGGGGGCTGAAAAAGAGACCCAGTACTTC	CASSSQGAEKETQYF
NA	TRBV3-1/TRBV3-2	TRBJ1-1	NA	TGTGCCAGCAGCCAAGTGTCGGGCACTGAAGCTTTCTTT	CASSQVSGTEAFF
TRBD2	TRBV9	TRBJ2-2	NA	TGTGCCAGCAGCTTTGCTAGCGGGAGGGCCGGGGAGCTGTTTTTT	CASSFASGRAGELFF
NA	TRBV28	TRBJ2-1	NA	TGTGCCAGCAGTCCCCGGGGTAGCGGTTACAATGAGCAGTTCTTC	CASSPRGSGYNEQFF
TRBD1	TRBV10-2	TRBJ2-7	NA	TGCGCCAGCAAAACAGGGGCCGAGCAGTACTTC	CASKTGAEQYF
NA	TRBV2	TRBJ2-1	NA	TGTGCCAGCAGGGTTCAGGGGAGCTCCTACAATGAGCAGTTCTTC	CASRVQGSSYNEQFF
TRBD1	TRBV10-3	TRBJ1-2	NA	TGTGCCATCAGTGAGTCGGGGACAGGGTTTGATGGCTACACCTTC	CAISESGTGFDGYTF
TRBD2	TRBV5-4	TRBJ2-1	NA	TGTGCCAGCAGCTCAGCGGGGGAAAACTACAATGAGCAGTTCTTC	CASSSAGENYNEQFF
TRBD1	TRBV10-2	TRBJ1-6	NA	TGCGCCAGCAGTCCAGGGGGCGCGGGCTATAATTCACCCCTCCACTTT	CASSPGGAGYNSPLHF
TRBD1	TRBV29-1	TRBJ2-3	few	TGCAGCGTTGTACAGGGGGACACAGATACGCAGTATTTT	CSVVQGDTDTQYF
TRBD2	TRBV18	TRBJ2-2	NA	TGTGCCAGCTCACCTTCCCCAGCGGGAGTCGGGGAGCTGTTTTTT	CASSPSPAGVGELFF
NA	TRBV5-6	TRBJ2-7	NA	TGTGCCAGCAGCTTGTTTTCAGTGGCCATCTACGAGCAGTACTTC	CASSLFSVAIYEQYF
TRBD1	TRBV6-5	TRBJ1-6	NA	TGTGCCAGCAGTTCTGGACAGGGGAGAGATTCACCCCTCCACTTT	CASSSGQGRDSPLHF
TRBD2	TRBV30	TRBJ2-5	NA	TGTGCCTGGAGTGCCCTAGCGGGAGGGCCCGAGACCCAGTACTTC	CAWSALAGGPETQYF
TRBD2	TRBV11-2	TRBJ2-1	NA	TGTGCCAGCAGCTTAGTAGCGGGGGGGCCGAATGAGCAGTTCTTC	CASSLVAGGPNEQFF
TRBD2	TRBV27	TRBJ2-7	NA	TGTGCCAGCAGCATACTAGCGGGGGTTTACGAGCAGTACTTC	CASSILAGVYEQYF
TRBD1	TRBV5-1	TRBJ2-1	NA	TGCGCCAGCAGCTTGGGACAGGGTATGGATGAGCAGTTCTTC	CASSLGQGMDEQFF
TRBD2	TRBV30	TRBJ2-2	few	TGTGCCTGCCGAGCGGGAGATTTCGGCACCGGGGAGCTGTTTTTT	CACRAGDFGTGELFF
TRBD1	TRBV5-1	TRBJ1-3	NA	TGCGCCAGCAGCACTGGGACAGGCTCTGGAAACACCATATATTTT	CASSTGTGSGNTIYF
TRBD1	TRBV5-1	TRBJ1-6	NA	TGCGCCAGCAGCTTTGGACAGGGGGATGGTTCACCCCTCCACTTT	CASSFGQGDGSPLHF
TRBD1	TRBV2	TRBJ1-1	NA	TGTGCCAGCAAAACGGGGACAGCCGCGAACACTGAAGCTTTCTTT	CASKTGTAANTEAFF
TRBD2	TRBV10-1	TRBJ2-3	NA	TGCGCCAGCAGTGAGTGGCTAGCGGGCCCTAGCACAGATACGCAGTATTTT	CASSEWLAGPSTDTQYF
TRBD2	TRBV30	TRBJ2-1	NA	TGTGCCTGGACTAGCGGCTACAATGAGCAGTTCTTC	CAWTSGYNEQFF
NA	TRBV20-1	TRBJ1-1	NA	TGCAGTGGGGGACTCTTAGACGCTTTCTTT	CSGGLLDAFF
TRBD1	TRBV7-8	TRBJ1-5	NA	TGTGCCAGCAGCGCCGGGACAGGAAATCAGCCCCAGCATTTT	CASSAGTGNQPQHF
NA	TRBV18	TRBJ2-7	NA	TGTGCCAGCTCAGTAGACCTAGCGTTGGTAAACGAGCAGTACTTC	CASSVDLALVNEQYF
NA	TRBV6-2/TRBV6-3	TRBJ2-1	NA	TGTGCCAGCAGTGGCGACACCAATGAGCAGTTCTTC	CASSGDTNEQFF
TRBD1	TRBV29-1	TRBJ1-2	NA	TGCAGCGTGAGCCTCACAGGGGGCGACTATGGCTACACCTTC	CSVSLTGGDYGYTF
TRBD1	TRBV6-2/TRBV6-3	TRBJ2-3	NA	TGTGCCAGCAGCCTACAGGGGGCGCGCACAGATACGCAGTATTTT	CASSLQGARTDTQYF
NA	TRBV6-5	TRBJ2-2	NA	TGTGCCAGCAGTCTTACTATTAGCAACACCGGGGAGCTGTTTTTT	CASSLTISNTGELFF
NA	TRBV11-2	TRBJ2-5	NA	TGTGCCAGCAGCTTAAATGGAGAAGAGACCCAGTACTTC	CASSLNGEETQYF
NA	TRBV6-2/TRBV6-3	TRBJ1-6	NA	TGTGCCAGCAGTTACCGGGGGCGCGGGGGTTCACCCCTCCACTTT	CASSYRGRGGSPLHF
TRBD2	TRBV27	TRBJ2-3	NA	TGTGCCAGCAGCCTCCTAGGTCTAGCGGGAGGACTGGGAACAGATACGCAGTATTTT	CASSLLGLAGGLGTDTQYF
NA	TRBV7-2	TRBJ1-2	NA	TGTGCCAGCAGCTTAGGGACAGCAACCTATGGCTACACCTTC	CASSLGTATYGYTF
TRBD1	TRBV6-6	TRBJ1-2	NA	TGTGCCAGCAGTCCAGGGACAGGAGCTAACTATGGCTACACCTTC	CASSPGTGANYGYTF
NA	TRBV19	TRBJ1-1	NA	TGTGCCAGTAGGAGACAGGAGGTGGGCACTGAAGCTTTCTTT	CASRRQEVGTEAFF